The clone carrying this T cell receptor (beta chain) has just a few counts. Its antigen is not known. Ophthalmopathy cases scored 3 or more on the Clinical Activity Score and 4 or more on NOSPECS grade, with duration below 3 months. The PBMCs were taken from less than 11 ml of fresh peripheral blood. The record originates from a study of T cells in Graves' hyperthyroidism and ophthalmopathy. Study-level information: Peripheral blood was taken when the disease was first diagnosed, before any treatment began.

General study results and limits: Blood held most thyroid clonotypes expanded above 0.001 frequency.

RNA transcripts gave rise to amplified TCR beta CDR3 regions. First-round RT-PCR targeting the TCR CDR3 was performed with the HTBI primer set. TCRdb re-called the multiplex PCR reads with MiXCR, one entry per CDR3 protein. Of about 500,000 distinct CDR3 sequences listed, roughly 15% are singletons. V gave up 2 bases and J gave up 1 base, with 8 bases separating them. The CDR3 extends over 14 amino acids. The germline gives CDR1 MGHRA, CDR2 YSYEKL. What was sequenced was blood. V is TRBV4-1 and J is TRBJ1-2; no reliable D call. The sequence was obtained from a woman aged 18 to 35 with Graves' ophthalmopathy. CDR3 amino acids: CASSQTDGNYGYTF. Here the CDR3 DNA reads TGCGCCAGCAGCCAAACGGACGGTAACTATGGCTACACCTTC.